The sample holds a few counts of the clone carrying this T cell receptor beta chain. As originally analysed: Amplified reference gene primers provided the basis for estimating nucleated cell counts. Here immunoSEQ multiplex PCR was the method, and the copy in TCRdb shows in-frame clones only, minus some. V and J calls and clone size follow that table, whereas D and trimming were derived from the DNA. The data show over 200,000 clones, 80% to 85% seen once. Germline V gene data show CDR1 as MDHEN and CDR2 as SYDVKM. Trimming left V 4 bases short and J 2 bases short, with 10 bases between. This CDR3 is built from 14 residues. These data originate in a study of blood T cell repertoires in COVID-19. Study overall: PBMCs, B-cell-depleted T cells, or T cells provided the cDNA or gDNA that made up the material.

The origin of this receptor is a human donor in a cohort sampled during active COVID-19. This chain links TRBV28 with TRBJ2-3; tentatively, D is TRBD2 (6 bases). The sequenced material came from peripheral blood. The CDR3 sequence: CASSYSGYTDTQYF. The CDR3 nucleotides read TGTGCCAGCAGTTACAGCGGGTACACAGATACGCAGTATTTT.